A selection of T cell receptor beta chains follows, all from one sample in a study of blood T cell repertoires in COVID-19. Method: immunoSEQ multiplex PCR; TCRdb's copy keeps in-frame clones and lacks some. The sample includes about 380,000 clones, around 90% of them seen just once. Sample: PBMCs or T cells enriched from blood (not recorded which). The receptor set was obtained from a woman younger than 30 who had recovered from COVID-19. Both conserved end residues are part of each CDR3. Fields, in order: CDR3 length, clone size, J gene, V gene, D gene, CDR3 DNA, CDR3 protein. D genes are given only for firm matches. Clone size is not always given. Where it is, it says once, few, many or a class for expanded clones.

>14|NA|TRBJ1-2|TRBV9|TRBD1
TGTGCCAGCAGCGCGGGGACAGGGAACTATGGCTACACCTTC
CASSAGTGNYGYTF
>16|NA|TRBJ2-5|TRBV6-6|TRBD2
TGTGCCAGCTCCTCTCCAACCGGGGGGGCCGGGGAGACCCAGTACTTC
CASSSPTGGAGETQYF
>17|NA|TRBJ2-7|TRBV7-2|NA
TGTGCCAGCAGCTTAGCGGCGTTTGGGCCGGAGGCCTACGAGCAGTACTTC
CASSLAAFGPEAYEQYF
>15|NA|TRBJ2-7|TRBV15|TRBD2
TGTGCCACCAGCAGAGATCGGGGGGGCCCCTACGAGCAGTACTTC
CATSRDRGGPYEQYF
>16|NA|TRBJ1-2|TRBV5-4|TRBD1
TGTGCCAGCAGCCCAACCCGGGACAGGGGCATTCATGGCTACACCTTC
CASSPTRDRGIHGYTF
>15|NA|TRBJ2-2|TRBV9|NA
TGTGCCAGCAGCGCCAGGACCGGGGACACCGGGGAGCTGTTTTTT
CASSARTGDTGELFF
>18|NA|TRBJ2-7|TRBV9|TRBD2
TGTGCCAGCAGCGTAGAGGCGGGGGGCCAGACCAGCTCCTACGAGCAGTACTTC
CASSVEAGGQTSSYEQYF
>15|NA|TRBJ2-7|TRBV3-1/TRBV3-2|TRBD1
TGTGCCAGCAGCCAAGACGACAGGGTCTCCTACGAGCAGTACTTC
CASSQDDRVSYEQYF
>15|few|TRBJ1-6|TRBV3-1/TRBV3-2|TRBD1
TGTGCCAGCAGCCAAGGGACAGGGGATGCTTCACCCCTCCACTTT
CASSQGTGDASPLHF
>15|NA|TRBJ1-3|TRBV14|NA
TGTGCCAGCAGTCAGACAGCCGTCTCTGGAAACACCATATATTTT
CASSQTAVSGNTIYF
>12|NA|TRBJ1-2|TRBV19|NA
TGTGCCACCGCTCCCGGGGTTAATGGCTACACCTTC
CATAPGVNGYTF
>16|NA|TRBJ2-7|TRBV15|TRBD2
TGTGCCACCAGCAGAGTCCCCACTAGCGGGGCCTACGAGCAGTACTTC
CATSRVPTSGAYEQYF
>16|NA|TRBJ1-4|TRBV3-1/TRBV3-2|NA
TGTGCCAGCAGCCAAGCCTTCAGGGAGGGGATTGAAAAACTGTTTTTT
CASSQAFREGIEKLFF
>15|NA|TRBJ1-1|TRBV5-1|NA
TGCGCCAGCAGCCTAAGTCCAGGGGCGTACACTGAAGCTTTCTTT
CASSLSPGAYTEAFF
>15|NA|TRBJ1-2|TRBV7-3|TRBD1
TGTGCCAGCAGCTCCGGACAGGGAACTAGGGATGGCTACACCTTC
CASSSGQGTRDGYTF
>13|NA|TRBJ1-1|TRBV30|NA
TGTGCCTGGGTACCCCCCAGAAACACTGAAGCTTTCTTT
CAWVPPRNTEAFF
>13|NA|TRBJ1-1|TRBV2|TRBD1
TGTGCCAGCACTTGGCAGGGGGCCACTGAAGCTTTCTTT
CASTWQGATEAFF
>15|few|TRBJ1-1|TRBV12-5|NA
TGTGCTAGTGGTTCCCCGGCGGGTATGAACACTGAAGCTTTCTTT
CASGSPAGMNTEAFF
>14|NA|TRBJ1-3|TRBV6-5|TRBD1
TGTGCCAGCAGTCCACAGGGGAGCGGAAACACCATATATTTT
CASSPQGSGNTIYF
>17|NA|TRBJ1-6|TRBV9|TRBD1
TGTGCCAGCAGCGTGGGGCTCTGGGGACAGGGATGGTCACCCCTCCACTTT
CASSVGLWGQGWSPLHF
>14|NA|TRBJ1-2|TRBV6-1|NA
TGTGCCAGCAGTGAAGGCGGAGGGGCCTATGGCTACACCTTC
CASSEGGGAYGYTF
>13|NA|TRBJ2-7|TRBV6-5|NA
TGTGCCAGTAACAGGGCCCTCTCCTACGAGCAGTACTTC
CASNRALSYEQYF
>16|NA|TRBJ2-7|TRBV4-3|TRBD2
TGCGCCAGCAGCCAAGGGACTAGCGGGTTCTCCTACGAGCAGTACTTC
CASSQGTSGFSYEQYF
>15|few|TRBJ2-7|TRBV4-1|TRBD1
TGCGCCAGCAGCCAAGGTACCGGGACAGTCTACGAGCAGTACTTC
CASSQGTGTVYEQYF
>14|once|TRBJ1-2|TRBV5-1|TRBD1
TGCGCCAGCAGCCCAGGGGACAGAAACTATGGCTACACCTTC
CASSPGDRNYGYTF
>15|NA|TRBJ2-4|TRBV6-5|NA
TGTGCCAGCAGTTCCGTGGACAGCGCCAAAAACATTCAGTACTTC
CASSSVDSAKNIQYF
>16|NA|TRBJ1-2|TRBV5-8|TRBD1
TGTGCCAGCAGCATTTTTGGTTCAGGGGGCGCGTATGGCTACACCTTC
CASSIFGSGGAYGYTF
>13|NA|TRBJ1-2|TRBV2|NA
TGTGCCGGAACTAACCAGGGGAACTATGGCTACACCTTC
CAGTNQGNYGYTF
>12|NA|TRBJ2-1|TRBV10-3|NA
TGTGCCATCAGTGTTGAACGACTCGAGCAGTTCTTC
CAISVERLEQFF
>17|NA|TRBJ1-2|TRBV19|TRBD1
TGTGCCAGTAGTATTCAATACCCAGGGGGCGAGATCTATGGCTACACCTTC
CASSIQYPGGEIYGYTF
>14|NA|TRBJ1-1|TRBV5-6|TRBD1
TGTGCCAGCAGCTTGGGGGACAGGGGCACTGAAGCTTTCTTT
CASSLGDRGTEAFF
>16|NA|TRBJ2-2|TRBV5-1|NA
TGCGCCAGCAGCTTCCTAGACAGGTTCAACACCGGGGAGCTGTTTTTT
CASSFLDRFNTGELFF
>13|once|TRBJ1-5|TRBV2|TRBD1
TGTGCCAGCAACTCCAGGGGGCAACAGCCCCAGCATTTT
CASNSRGQQPQHF
>14|NA|TRBJ2-3|TRBV20-1|TRBD2
TGCAGTGCTAGTCGGGACTACCGTCTCGATACGCAGTATTTT
CSASRDYRLDTQYF
>15|once|TRBJ2-1|TRBV4-3|NA
TGCGCCAGCAGCCAAGGGAGAAGGCACCACAATGAGCAGTTCTTC
CASSQGRRHHNEQFF
>14|once|TRBJ2-7|TRBV3-1/TRBV3-2|NA
TGTGCCAGCAGCCACCGGGACACTTACTACGAGCAGTACTTC
CASSHRDTYYEQYF